This T cell receptor (beta chain) was captured in a study of cytomegalovirus exposure and HLA in healthy donors. Study-wide background: Within the Caucasian-associated ancestry cluster were around 81% of the approximately 400 genotyped donors. Notes on the study in general: When analyzed later, the rates of TCR association showed variation by HLA locus, with DRB1 the most and HLA-C the fewest.

A multiplex PCR was run with 60 Vbeta primers and 13 Jbeta primers. Clones were sequenced by immunoSEQ multiplex PCR, and TCRdb holds only the in-frame ones, with some missing. The sample shows fewer than 75,000 clones, roughly 80% of them seen only once. Concerning this clone: Its antigen is not known.

The CDR3 runs 14 residues. The V end was cut by 3 bases, the J end by 6 bases, with 15 bases between. Germline loops: CDR1 GTSNPN, CDR2 SVGIG (reference sequence). What was sequenced was PBMCs. The chain has TRBV30 and TRBJ1-5; TRBD1 is a possible D gene (6 bases). This TCR was recovered from a woman in her thirties in good health and CMV-seronegative. The CDR3 DNA reads as TGTGCCTGGAGGAAGGACAGCGGGGGTCAGCCCCAGCATTTT. Translated, it gives CAWRKDSGGQPQHF.